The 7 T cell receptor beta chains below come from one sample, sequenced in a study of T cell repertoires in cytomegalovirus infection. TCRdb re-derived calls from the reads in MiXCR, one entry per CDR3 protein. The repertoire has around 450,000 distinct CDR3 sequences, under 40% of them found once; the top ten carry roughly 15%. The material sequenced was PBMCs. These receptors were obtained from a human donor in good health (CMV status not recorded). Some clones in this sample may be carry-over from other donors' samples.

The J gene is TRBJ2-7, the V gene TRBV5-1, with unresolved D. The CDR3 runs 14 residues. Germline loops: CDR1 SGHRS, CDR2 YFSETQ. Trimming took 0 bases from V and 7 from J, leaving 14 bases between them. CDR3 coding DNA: TGCGCCAGCAGCTTGGTCCCACTGAAGGGTGAGCAGTACTTC. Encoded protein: CASSLVPLKGEQYF.

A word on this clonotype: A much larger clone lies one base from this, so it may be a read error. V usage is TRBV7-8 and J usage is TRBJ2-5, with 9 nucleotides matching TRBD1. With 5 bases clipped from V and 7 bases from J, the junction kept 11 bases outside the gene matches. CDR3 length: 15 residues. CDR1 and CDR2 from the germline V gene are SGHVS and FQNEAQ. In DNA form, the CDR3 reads TGTGCCAGCAGCCCGACAGGGGGTATAGGTGCGACCCAGTACTTC. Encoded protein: CASSPTGGIGATQYF.

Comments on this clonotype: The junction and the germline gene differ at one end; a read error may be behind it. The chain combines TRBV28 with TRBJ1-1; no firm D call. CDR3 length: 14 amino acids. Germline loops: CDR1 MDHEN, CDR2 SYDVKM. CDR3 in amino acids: CASSPPGSSTEGFF. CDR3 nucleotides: TGTGCCAGCAGCCCTCCTGGAAGTAGCACTGAAGGTTTCTTT.

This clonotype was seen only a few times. CDR3 loop: CASSYWASGPYEQYF. The CDR3 DNA sequence: TGTGCCAGCAGCTACTGGGCTAGCGGTCCGTACGAGCAGTACTTC. The gene calls are TRBV7-9 and TRBJ2-7, with 7 bases aligning to TRBD2. This CDR3 is built from 15 residues. Germline CDR1 is SEHNR and CDR2 is FQNEAQ (reference sequence). Trimming removed 4 bases from V and 4 bases from J; junction bases left unmatched: 10.

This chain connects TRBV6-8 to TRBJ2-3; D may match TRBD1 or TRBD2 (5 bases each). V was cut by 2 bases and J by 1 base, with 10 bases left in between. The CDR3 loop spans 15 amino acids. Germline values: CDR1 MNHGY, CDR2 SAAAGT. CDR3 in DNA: TGTGCCAGCAGTTACCGGGGCAGAGGCACAGATACGCAGTATTTT. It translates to CASSYRGRGTDTQYF.

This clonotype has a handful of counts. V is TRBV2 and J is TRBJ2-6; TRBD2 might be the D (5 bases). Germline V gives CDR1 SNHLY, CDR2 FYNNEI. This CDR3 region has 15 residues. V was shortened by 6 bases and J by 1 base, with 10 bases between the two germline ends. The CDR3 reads CASRIGDSGANVLTF. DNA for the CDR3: TGTGCCAGCAGAATCGGGGATTCTGGGGCCAACGTCCTGACTTTC.

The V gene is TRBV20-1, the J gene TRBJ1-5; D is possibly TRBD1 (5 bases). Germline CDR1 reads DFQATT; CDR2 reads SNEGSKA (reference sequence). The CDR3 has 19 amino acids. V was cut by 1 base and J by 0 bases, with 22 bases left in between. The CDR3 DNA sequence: TGCAGTGCTAGAGGTGCGGGGCTCCCCAAAGACTATAGCAATCAGCCCCAGCATTTT. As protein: CSARGAGLPKDYSNQPQHF.